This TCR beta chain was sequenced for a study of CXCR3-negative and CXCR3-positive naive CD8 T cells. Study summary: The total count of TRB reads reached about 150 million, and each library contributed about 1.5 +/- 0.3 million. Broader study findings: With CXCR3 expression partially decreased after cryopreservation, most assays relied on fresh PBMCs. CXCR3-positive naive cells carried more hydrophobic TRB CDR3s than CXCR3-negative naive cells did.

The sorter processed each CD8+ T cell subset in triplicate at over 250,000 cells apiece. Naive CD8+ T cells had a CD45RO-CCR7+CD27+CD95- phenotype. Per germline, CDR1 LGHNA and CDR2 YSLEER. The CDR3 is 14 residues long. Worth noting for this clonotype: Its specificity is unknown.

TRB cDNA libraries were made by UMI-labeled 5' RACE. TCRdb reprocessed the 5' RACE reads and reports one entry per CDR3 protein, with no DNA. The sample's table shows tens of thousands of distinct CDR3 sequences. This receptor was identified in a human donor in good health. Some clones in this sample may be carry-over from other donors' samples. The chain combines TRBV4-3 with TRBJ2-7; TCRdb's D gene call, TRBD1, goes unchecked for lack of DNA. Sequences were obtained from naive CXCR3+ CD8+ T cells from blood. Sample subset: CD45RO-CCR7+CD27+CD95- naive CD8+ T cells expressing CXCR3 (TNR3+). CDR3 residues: CASSQDMGDYEQYF.